This T cell receptor beta chain was captured by sequencing in a study of T cells after yellow fever vaccination. Study-wide results and caveats: At around 96% for CD4 and 88% for CD8, most primary-vaccination clones showed up again after the booster.

The CDR3 spans 16 residues. The germline V gene has CDR1 LGHNA and CDR2 YSLEER. Trimming took off 0 bases at V and 0 bases at J, with 6 bases between the two ends. In its sample, this clonotype was seen many times. Its antigen is not identified. Universal primer sites and UMIs were introduced during 5'RACE template-switching synthesis of TCR cDNA. From the 5' RACE reads, TCRdb called clonotypes with MiXCR, one entry per CDR3 protein. The table lists 80,000 to 100,000 distinct CDR3 sequences, less than 6% of them singletons. The genes are TRBV4-3 and TRBJ2-6, with D unclear. The TCR originated in a young man who received the YFV17D yellow fever vaccine. Sample: CD8+ T cells sorted from PBMCs, taken 10 days after the yellow fever booster vaccination. Written as DNA, the CDR3 is TGCGCCAGCAGCCAAGATATTGTCTCTGGGGCCAACGTCCTGACTTTC. It is translated as CASSQDIVSGANVLTF.